A single sample gave rise to the 18 T cell receptor beta chains below, sequenced in a study of shared clonotypes between healthy human individuals. Assay used: immunoSEQ multiplex PCR; TCRdb lists only in-frame clones, some missing. In the table there are 600,000 to 750,000 clones, about two thirds of which are singletons. Sequencing was done on a sample of memory CD4+ T cells sorted from blood. The subset denotes: CD45RA-negative fraction. The source of these receptors is a young woman in good health.

The chain has TRBV5-8 and TRBJ2-3; D is perhaps TRBD1 (6 bases). Germline V gene data show CDR1 as SGHTS and CDR2 as YDEGEE. The CDR3 is made up of 11 amino acids. Trimming left V 4 bases short and J 13 bases short, with 13 bases between. CDR3 sequence (DNA): TGTGCCAGCAGCGTACAGGGCCCCAAGTATTTT. Encoded protein: CASSVQGPKYF.

The gene calls are TRBV29-1 and TRBJ2-3, with a weak D call TRBD1 (7 bases). This CDR3 is 12 amino acids long. Deletions cut 1 base from V and 8 bases from J, with 10 bases between. Germline lookup yields CDR1 SQVTM and CDR2 ANQGSEA. The CDR3 loop reads CSVEGQGGTQYF. The CDR3 region has the DNA TGCAGCGTTGAAGGTCAGGGGGGTACGCAGTATTTT.

This clone was detected only once. The CDR3, as DNA: TGTGCCTGGAGTTCGGCTAGCGGGACCAGGACAGATACGCAGTATTTT. Amino acids: CAWSSASGTRTDTQYF. V and J are TRBV30 and TRBJ2-3; TRBD2 agrees at 9 bases. Trimming removed 2 bases from V and 3 bases from J; junction bases left unmatched: 9. The CDR3 contains 16 residues. The germline V gene encodes CDR1 GTSNPN and CDR2 SVGIG (reference sequence).

Turning to this clone: The same CDR3 also results from other DNA sequences found in this sample. The CDR3: CASSTGYEQYF. CDR3 coding DNA: TGTGCCAGCAGCACAGGGTACGAGCAGTACTTC. This chain links TRBV6-1 with TRBJ2-7; perhaps TRBD1 as D (6 bases). V was trimmed by 6 bases and J by 4 bases, leaving 7 bases between them. The germline gives CDR1 MNHNS, CDR2 SASEGT. The CDR3 covers 11 residues.

This chain uses TRBV6-5 with TRBJ2-3; D is uncertain. The CDR3 has 12 amino acids. Germline CDR1 MNHEY, CDR2 SVGAGI. The V gene lost 4 bases and the J gene lost 6 bases, with 8 bases spanning the gap. CDR3 coding DNA: TGTGCCAGCAGTTCCGCTGTGGATACGCAGTATTTT. Residues: CASSSAVDTQYF.

This chain connects TRBV6-1 to TRBJ1-2, with 10 bases aligning to TRBD1. V shed 6 bases and J 4 bases; nucleotides not matched to a gene: 8. Germline loops: CDR1 MNHNS, CDR2 SASEGT. The CDR3 contains 15 residues. This chain's CDR3 is CASSLEGQGIYGYTF. The CDR3 DNA sequence: TGTGCCAGCAGCCTTGAGGGACAGGGGATCTATGGCTACACCTTC.

This clone is medium-sized in the sample. This CDR3 is also generated by other DNA sequences in the sample. This chain's CDR3 is CASSEEGGPLHF. The CDR3 nucleotides are TGCGCCAGCAGTGAAGAGGGGGGACCGCTCCATTTT. The J gene is TRBJ1-5, the V gene TRBV10-1; maybe TRBD1 (6 bases). Looked up from germline, CDR1 is WNHNN and CDR2 is SYGVQD (reference sequence). The ends were cut back, 3 bases at V and 16 bases at J, with 16 bases in the middle. This CDR3 is 12 amino acids long.

The V call is TRBV28, the J call TRBJ1-2; D uncertain. Germline CDR1 is MDHEN and CDR2 is SYDVKM. V was cut by 6 bases and J by 3 bases, with 11 bases left in between. This CDR3 is built from 13 residues. This chain's CDR3 is CASRVLEDYGYTF. DNA for the CDR3: TGTGCCAGCAGAGTACTGGAGGACTATGGCTACACCTTC.

The chain combines TRBV6-6 with TRBJ2-7; D is unclear. CDR1 and CDR2 from the germline V gene are MNHNY and SVGAGI (reference sequence). With 5 bases removed from V and 6 bases from J, the gap between germline ends came to 11 bases. The CDR3 length is 12 residues. The CDR3 here is CASSERLREQYF. As DNA, the CDR3 is TGTGCCAGCAGTGAGAGGTTGCGCGAGCAGTACTTC.

This rearrangement joins TRBV15 to TRBJ2-3; TRBD2 matches 8 bases. V dropped 4 bases and J dropped 4; count of bases not matched to a gene: 19. The CDR3 is made up of 19 amino acids. Germline CDR1 reads LNHNV; CDR2 reads YYDKDF (reference sequence). In nucleotides, the CDR3 is TGTGCCACCAGCACAGGTCCGATCACAGCGGGAGCCTTTTCAGATACGCAGTATTTT. Its translation: CATSTGPITAGAFSDTQYF. The complete variable domain, with remaining parts taken from reference TRBV15 and TRBJ2-3, reads DAMVIQNPRYQVTQFGKPVTLSCSQTLNHNVMYWYQQKSSQAPKLLFHYYDKDFNNEADTPDNFQSRRPNTSFCFLDIRSPGLGDTAMYLCATSTGPITAGAFSDTQYFGPGTRLTVL.

This clone has more than one count but fewer than ten. This chain joins TRBV25-1 and TRBJ2-5; D unclear. This CDR3 comprises 14 residues. The germline gives CDR1 MGHDK, CDR2 SYGVNS. The V gene lost 2 bases and the J gene lost 2 bases, with 9 bases spanning the gap. CDR3 nucleotides: TGTGCCAGCAGTGAACTAGGTCGTCAAGAGACCCAGTACTTC. Amino acids: CASSELGRQETQYF.

V is TRBV27 and J is TRBJ2-7; 10 bases agree with TRBD2. The CDR3 has 13 amino acids. J was trimmed by 12 bases and V by 8 bases; bases with no gene match: 13. Germline CDR1 reads MNHEY; CDR2 reads SMNVEV (reference sequence). CDR3 sequence (DNA): TGTGCCAGCCGCTCAGACAGCGGGAGGGTGCCGTACTTC. Translated, it gives CASRSDSGRVPYF.

This sequence joins TRBV11-1 and TRBJ2-1; D perhaps matches TRBD1 (6 bases). Germline loops: CDR1 SGHAT, CDR2 FQDESV (reference sequence). CDR3 length: 13 amino acids. V was pared by 4 bases and J by 11 bases, with 15 bases between. Here the CDR3 DNA reads TGTGCCAGCAGCTCACTATGGACAGAGCAGCAGTTCTTC. This gives the protein CASSSLWTEQQFF.

The chain has TRBV2 and TRBJ2-2; D may be TRBD1 or TRBD2 (6 bases each). Between the trimmed V and J ends, which lost 6 bases and 2 bases, there was a span of 19 bases. This CDR3 region has 17 residues. The germline V gene has CDR1 SNHLY and CDR2 FYNNEI. In nucleotides, the CDR3 is TGTGCCAGCAGCCAAACCCGTGGGGGGCCTAACACCGGGGAGCTGTTTTTT. Its protein product is CASSQTRGGPNTGELFF.

The chain joins TRBV9 to TRBJ1-2; perhaps TRBD1 as D (6 bases). CDR1 is SGDLS, CDR2 YYNGEE, per germline. The length of the CDR3 is 16 residues. V lost 3 bases and J lost 4, with 19 bases in between. The CDR3 loop reads CASSAGEGQSFYGYTF. The DNA of the CDR3 is TGTGCCAGCAGCGCAGGGGAGGGGCAGAGTTTCTATGGCTACACCTTC. The full variable domain, its missing parts supplied by reference TRBV9 and TRBJ1-2, is DSGVTQTPKHLITATGQRVTLRCSPRSGDLSVYWYQQSLDQGLQFLIQYYNGEERAKGNILERFSAQQFPDLHSELNLSSLELGDSALYFCASSAGEGQSFYGYTFGSGTRLTVV.

This sequence joins TRBV6-1 and TRBJ1-2; TRBD1 is a possible D gene (5 bases). V dropped 6 bases and J dropped 3 bases, with 17 bases sitting between them. Germline V gene lookup returns CDR1 MNHNS and CDR2 SASEGT. The CDR3 loop spans 15 amino acids. CDR3 in amino acids: CASRGGTFGDYGYTF. CDR3 bases: TGTGCCAGCAGGGGGGGGACGTTTGGCGACTATGGCTACACCTTC.

This clone was counted between two and nine times. The same CDR3 also results from other DNA sequences found in this sample. The V gene is TRBV18, the J gene TRBJ1-2; possible D gene TRBD1, 5 bases. The germline V gene encodes CDR1 KGHSH and CDR2 LQKENI. This CDR3 region has 15 residues. V shed 0 bases and J shed 0 bases, with 8 bases lying between them. CDR3 bases: TGTGCCAGCTCACCACCTGGGACTACTAACTATGGCTACACCTTC. Amino acid sequence: CASSPPGTTNYGYTF.

This clone occurred a few times. This sample includes further DNA sequences coding for the same CDR3. This chain links TRBV7-2 with TRBJ2-5, with 7 bases identical to TRBD1. CDR1 and CDR2 from the germline V gene are SGHTA and FQGNSA. V shed 1 base, J shed 5 bases, and the junction held 1 base outside the gene matches. The CDR3 consists of 13 residues. The CDR3 protein is CASSLEGGETQYF. CDR3 nucleotides: TGTGCCAGCAGCTTAGAAGGGGGCGAGACCCAGTACTTC.